This T cell receptor (beta chain) was found in a study of cytomegalovirus exposure and HLA in healthy donors. Points from the study as a whole: Associated with HLA alleles at 0.05 false discovery rate in a later analysis were around 15,000 TCR beta sequences. It is likely that the observed cluster of highly shared sequence variants was a sequencing artifact.

The CDR3 has 16 amino acids. V dropped 1 base and J dropped 4; count of bases not matched to a gene: 7. Germline values: CDR1 SGHKS, CDR2 YYEKEE (reference sequence). This clone showed up just a few times. The antigen remains undetermined. The primer mix had 60 Vbeta and 13 Jbeta primers. The repertoire was sequenced with immunoSEQ multiplex PCR; TCRdb's copy has only in-frame clones and lacks some. The table includes tens of thousands of clones, roughly 47% detected once. The sequenced sample consisted of PBMCs. V and J are TRBV5-5 and TRBJ2-2, with 7 positions matching TRBD1. The sequence derives from a human donor in good health. This CDR3 reads CASSLLGGAGTGELFF. The CDR3, as DNA: TGTGCCAGCAGCTTGCTAGGGGGCGCGGGCACCGGGGAGCTGTTTTTT.